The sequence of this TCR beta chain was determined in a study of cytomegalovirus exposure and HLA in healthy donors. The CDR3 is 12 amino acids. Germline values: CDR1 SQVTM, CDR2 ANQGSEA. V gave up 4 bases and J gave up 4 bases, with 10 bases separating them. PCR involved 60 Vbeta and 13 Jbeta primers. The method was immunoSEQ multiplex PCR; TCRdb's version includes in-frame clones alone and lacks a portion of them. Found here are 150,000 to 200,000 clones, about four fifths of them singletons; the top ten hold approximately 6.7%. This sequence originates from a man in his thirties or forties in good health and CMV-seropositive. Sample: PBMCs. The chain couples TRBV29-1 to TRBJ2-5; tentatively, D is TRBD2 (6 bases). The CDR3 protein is CSVGVGGETQYF. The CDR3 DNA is TGCAGCGTTGGTGTGGGAGGAGAGACCCAGTACTTC.